This T cell receptor beta chain appears in the sequencing data of a study of blood T cell repertoires in COVID-19. Study-wide background: Sample material is recorded as cDNA or gDNA derived from T cells, B-cell-depleted T cells, or PBMCs.

Participant age was roughly 18 to 89 years, and participants resided in roughly 25 US areas. Categorization into cohorts depended on clinical history that participants reported. Cohort 3 donors were reported recovered after two negative PCRs, clearance, or symptom resolution. The ends lost 2 bases at V and 1 base at J; junction bases unmatched: 10. The CDR3 length is 18 residues. CDR1 SGHRS and CDR2 YFSETQ come from the germline V gene. Sequencing was performed with immunoSEQ multiplex PCR; in TCRdb, only in-frame clones are kept and a portion is missing. The sample shows hundreds of thousands of clones, roughly 87% of them seen only once.

The V call is TRBV5-1, the J call TRBJ1-1; 11 nucleotides align to TRBD1. The clonotype originates from a woman between 25 and 40 years old who had recovered from COVID-19. Material: PBMCs or T cells enriched from blood (not recorded which). CDR3 sequence: CASSFGGTGGRGNTEAFF. The CDR3 DNA sequence: TGCGCCAGCAGCTTTGGTGGGACAGGGGGAAGGGGGAACACTGAAGCTTTCTTT.